Detailed here is one T cell receptor (beta chain). Antigen specificity is unknown. The germline V and J ends were trimmed by 4 bases and 1 base, with 16 bases remaining between them. Germline V gene lookup returns CDR1 GTSNPN and CDR2 SVGIG (reference sequence). The CDR3 is 15 residues long. The sample originates from a study of cytomegalovirus exposure and HLA in healthy donors. Findings and caveats of the study: 87-base-pair reads could not separate some V segments, including TRBV6-2 and TRBV6-3.

Amplification used 60 Vbeta primers and 13 Jbeta primers. The assay was immunoSEQ multiplex PCR, and TCRdb's table has in-frame clones only and misses some. The profile covers 140,000 or so clones, with roughly 80% appearing a single time and roughly 4% taken by the ten largest. The source of this sequence is a woman aged 40 to 50 in good health and CMV-seropositive. Sequenced sample: PBMCs. The genes are TRBV30 and TRBJ2-5; a weak D match, TRBD2 (6 bases). The CDR3 nucleotides read TGTGCCTGGAACCCAGGAGCGGGTCTCCAAGAGACCCAGTACTTC. Protein sequence: CAWNPGAGLQETQYF.